These T cell receptor beta chains were read from a single sample in a study of CD8+ T cells in alopecia areata. Generated by immunoSEQ multiplex PCR, the TCRdb table keeps only in-frame clones and is missing some. The table shows 220,000 or so clones, with 50% to 70% occurring only once. Specimen: CD4+ T cells sorted from blood, collected at week 0. Receptor source: a human donor with alopecia areata. Each CDR3 is given with its conserved first and last residue. D genes are given only for firm matches. Clone size, where shown, is once, few, many, or a class for clones that have expanded.

cdr3_aa cdr3_nt v_call clone_size j_call d_call
CSVEPDRTYNEQFF TGCAGCGTTGAGCCGGACAGAACCTACAATGAGCAGTTCTTC TRBV29-1 few TRBJ2-1 NA
CASSEFGQGVTGELFF TGTGCCAGCAGTGAATTTGGGCAGGGGGTCACCGGGGAGCTGTTTTTT TRBV25-1 NA TRBJ2-2 TRBD1
CSVEDRPWKTQYF TGCAGCGTTGAAGATCGGCCTTGGAAGACCCAGTACTTC TRBV29-1 few TRBJ2-5 NA
CASSRTGTEAFF TGTGCCAGCAGCAGGACAGGGACTGAAGCTTTCTTT TRBV27 NA TRBJ1-1 TRBD1
CASSPISKEQYF TGTGCCAGCAGCCCTATTAGTAAGGAGCAGTATTTT TRBV7-9 few TRBJ2-3 NA
CSVVTYSGANVLTF TGCAGCGTTGTTACGTACTCTGGGGCCAACGTCCTGACTTTC TRBV29-1 few TRBJ2-6 NA
CAISESSGSSYEQYF TGTGCCATCAGTGAGTCTAGCGGGAGCTCCTACGAGCAGTACTTC TRBV6-6 NA TRBJ2-7 TRBD2
CASSLGLSVAGEQYF TGTGCCAGCAGCCTCGGGTTGTCGGTTGCGGGCGAGCAGTACTTC TRBV27 few TRBJ2-7 NA
CAWSVGREAFF TGTGCCTGGAGTGTAGGCAGAGAAGCTTTCTTT TRBV30 once TRBJ1-1 NA
CAWRPLDRDNTEAFF TGTGCCTGGAGACCCCTGGACAGGGATAACACTGAAGCTTTCTTT TRBV30 NA TRBJ1-1 TRBD1
CASNRGNGEQYF TGTGCCAGCAACAGGGGTAACGGCGAGCAGTACTTC TRBV6-5 NA TRBJ2-7 TRBD1
CSVGTGPVSGELFF TGCAGCGTGGGGACAGGGCCAGTTTCCGGGGAGCTGTTTTTT TRBV29-1 NA TRBJ2-2 TRBD1
CSGGTGTGNEQFF TGCAGCGGTGGGACCGGGACAGGGAATGAGCAGTTCTTC TRBV29-1 few TRBJ2-1 TRBD1
CASSGGLAGPQDTGELFF TGCGCCAGCAGCGGGGGACTAGCGGGACCCCAGGACACCGGGGAGCTGTTTTTT TRBV5-1 few TRBJ2-2 TRBD2
CASSRGQLNTEAFF TGTGCCAGCAGTAGAGGACAGCTGAACACTGAAGCTTTCTTT TRBV13 NA TRBJ1-1 NA
CASSSGGAKDTQYF TGCGCCAGCTCCAGCGGGGGGGCCAAAGATACGCAGTATTTT TRBV5-1 NA TRBJ2-3 TRBD2
CASSVQMDGEAFF TGTGCCAGCAGCGTTCAAATGGACGGTGAAGCTTTCTTT TRBV25-1 once TRBJ1-1 NA
CASRAGTGGRYAYGYTF TGTGCCAGTAGAGCCGGGACAGGGGGGCGATATGCCTATGGCTACACCTTC TRBV19 NA TRBJ1-2 TRBD1
CASSQYLAGGPGETQYF TGTGCCAGCAGCCAGTATCTAGCGGGAGGTCCGGGGGAGACCCAGTACTTC TRBV5-4 once TRBJ2-5 TRBD2
CASSPPGITNYEQYF TGCGCCAGCAGCCCCCCCGGGATAACAAACTACGAGCAGTACTTC TRBV5-1 once TRBJ2-7 NA
CASSYSDSYQPQHF TGTGCCAGCAGTTACTCGGACAGTTATCAGCCCCAGCATTTT TRBV6-6 few TRBJ1-5 NA
CASSFGPEQFF TGTGCCAGCAGCTTTGGACCCGAGCAGTTCTTC TRBV7-2 NA TRBJ2-1 NA
CASSEGRGGAFF TGTGCCAGCAGTGAGGGGCGGGGAGGAGCTTTCTTT TRBV2 NA TRBJ1-1 NA
CASSYDRDTGELFF TGTGCCAGCAGTTACGACAGGGACACCGGGGAGCTGTTTTTT TRBV6-5 NA TRBJ2-2 TRBD1
CASSLARQGFYQPQHF TGTGCCAGCAGCTTAGCGAGACAGGGGTTTTATCAGCCCCAGCATTTT TRBV7-8 few TRBJ1-5 TRBD1
CASSYHWTGLINEQFF TGTGCCAGCAGCTACCATTGGACAGGGCTAATCAATGAGCAGTTCTTC TRBV13 NA TRBJ2-1 TRBD1
CASSTTRVGEQFF TGTGCCAGCAGTACCACGCGTGTCGGTGAGCAGTTCTTC TRBV6-1 few TRBJ2-1 NA
CSAWTRGETQYF TGCAGCGCTTGGACCCGAGGGGAGACCCAGTACTTC TRBV29-1 few TRBJ2-5 NA
CAWRKEGGADTQYF TGTGCCTGGAGAAAGGAGGGGGGAGCAGATACGCAGTATTTT TRBV30 NA TRBJ2-3 NA